This T cell receptor beta chain derives from a study of CXCR3-negative and CXCR3-positive naive CD8 T cells (dated by TCRdb to between 2019 and 2020). Broadly, across the study: In total, roughly 150 million TRB reads were obtained, or roughly 1.5 +/- 0.3 million reads per library. Data from 11 donors, pooled across two independent experiments, went into the diversity and physicochemical repertoire analyses. TRBV-TRBJ cluster analysis included naive subsets from roughly 5 donors and memory cells from 3 donors.

Beyond this particular receptor, the publication reports: Within the same donor, TRBV-TRBJ usage looked similar between naive CXCR3-negative and CXCR3-positive cells, but memory cells had distinct patterns. Because surface CD5, which is linked to self-reactivity in mice, was comparable between the naive subsets, TCR interaction strength was also inferred from TRB CDR3 physicochemical properties. Freshly isolated PBMCs were used for most assays because CXCR3 expression went down partially after cryopreservation. Comparably high repertoire diversity was found in both naive subsets, whereas much lower repertoire diversity was found in memory CD8+ T cells. TRB CDR3s from CXCR3-positive naive cells showed higher hydrophobicity (lower Kidera factor 4), lower energy, and higher strength and volume indices than CXCR3-negative naive cells.

The instrument given in TCRdb is NextSeq 550. The Human TCR Profiling Kit (MiLaboratory) was used to make UMI-labeled 5' RACE TRB cDNA libraries. The full amount of extracted RNA was used for cDNA synthesis, and the full amount of resulting cDNA was used for PCR amplification. Libraries were prepared in parallel with an identical number of PCR cycles. In the paper's pipeline: With a requirement of at least two reads per UMI, MIGEC and MiXCR extracted about 50,000 +/- 10,000 unique UMI-labeled TRB cDNA molecules per library. On average, each library contained about 40,000 +/- 10,000 functional in-frame TRB CDR3 nucleotide clonotypes without stop codons. After each sample was downsampled to 5000 UMI-labeled TRB molecules, VDJtools was used to calculate diversity metrics such as normalized Shannon-Wiener and Chao1. Clonotype-size-weighted physicochemical properties of the central five CDR3 residues (interaction energy, strength, volume and Kidera factor 4) were computed in VDJtools. TCRdb reprocessed the reads; each CDR3 protein sequence makes one entry, and DNA is unavailable. TCRdb's processing, not the authors', yielded these V and J calls. This sample's table has entries for about 120,000 distinct CDR3 sequences. The ten largest account for about 0.35% of the sample.

For every CD8+ T cell subset, approximately 330,000 cells were flow-sorted straight into RLT lysis buffer, and each subset was sorted in triplicate. To keep memory contaminants out, a stringent definition of naive CD8+ T cells was applied: CD45RO-CCR7+CD27+CD95-. Peripheral blood mononuclear cells were isolated from buffy coats using standard density gradient centrifugation. A FACSAria III was used to flow-sort naive CD8+ T cells into CXCR3-negative and CXCR3-positive populations. An RNeasy Mini Kit was used to extract total RNA from the sorted cells. The CDR3 covers 16 residues, taking in both the cysteine and the phenylalanine. A DNA sequence was not provided. CDR1 and CDR2, looked up from the germline V gene, are MNHNS and SASEGT. Worth noting for this clonotype: There is no known antigen for this receptor.

The clonotype was recovered from a human donor in good health. Some clones in this sample may be carry-over from other donors' samples. What was sequenced was naive CXCR3+ CD8+ T cells from blood. This specimen's cell subset or site label, per the study, means: CD45RO-CCR7+CD27+CD95- naive CD8+ T cells expressing CXCR3 (TNR3+). The receptor chain draws on TRBV6-1 and TRBJ2-7; TCRdb reports TRBD1, a call that lacks DNA to check it against. For the CDR3, the sequence is CASSTSRASQGYEQYF.